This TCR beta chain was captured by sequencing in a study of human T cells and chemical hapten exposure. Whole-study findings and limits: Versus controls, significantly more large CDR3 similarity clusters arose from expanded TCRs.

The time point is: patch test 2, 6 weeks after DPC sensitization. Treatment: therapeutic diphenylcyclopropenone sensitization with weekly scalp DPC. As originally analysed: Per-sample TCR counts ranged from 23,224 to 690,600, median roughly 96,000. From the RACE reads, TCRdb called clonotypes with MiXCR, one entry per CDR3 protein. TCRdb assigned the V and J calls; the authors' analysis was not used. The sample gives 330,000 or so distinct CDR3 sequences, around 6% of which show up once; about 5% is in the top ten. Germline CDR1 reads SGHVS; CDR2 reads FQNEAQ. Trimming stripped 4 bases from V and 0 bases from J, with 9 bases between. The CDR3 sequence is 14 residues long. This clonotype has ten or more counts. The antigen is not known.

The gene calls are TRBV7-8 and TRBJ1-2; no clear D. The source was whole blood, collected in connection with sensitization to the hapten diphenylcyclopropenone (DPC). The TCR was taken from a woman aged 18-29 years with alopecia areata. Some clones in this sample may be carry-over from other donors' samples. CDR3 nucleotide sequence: TGTGCCAGCAGCTCCCGATCCACTAACTATGGCTACACCTTC. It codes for CASSSRSTNYGYTF.